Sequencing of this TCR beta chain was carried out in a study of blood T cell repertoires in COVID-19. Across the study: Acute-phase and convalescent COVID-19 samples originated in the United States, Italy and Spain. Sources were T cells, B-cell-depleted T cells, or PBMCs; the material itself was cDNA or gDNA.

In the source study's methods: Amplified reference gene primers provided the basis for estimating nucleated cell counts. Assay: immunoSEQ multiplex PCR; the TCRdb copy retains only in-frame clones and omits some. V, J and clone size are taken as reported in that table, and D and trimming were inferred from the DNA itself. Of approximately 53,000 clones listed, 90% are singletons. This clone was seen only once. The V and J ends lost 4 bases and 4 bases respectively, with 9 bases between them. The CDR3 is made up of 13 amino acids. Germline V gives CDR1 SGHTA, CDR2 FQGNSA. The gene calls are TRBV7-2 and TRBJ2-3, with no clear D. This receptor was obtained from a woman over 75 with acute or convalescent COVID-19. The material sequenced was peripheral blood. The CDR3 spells CASSSQLSDTQYF. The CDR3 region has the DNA TGTGCCAGCAGCTCCCAGTTGTCAGATACGCAGTATTTT.